The TCR beta chain described here comes from a study of neurological immune-mediated disorders. Each CDR3 protein is one row after TCRdb ran MiXCR on the 5' RACE reads. The table includes approximately 66,000 distinct CDR3 sequences, 4.5% detected once. This clonotype was counted at least ten times. Stored at -80 C, 2 million PBMCs were the source of the unsorted libraries. J lost 1 base, V lost 4 bases, and 7 bases had no gene match. This CDR3 has 18 amino acids. The germline V gene has CDR1 MNHNY and CDR2 SVGAGI (reference sequence). Sequencing was performed on PBMCs. This chain connects TRBV6-6 to TRBJ2-6, with 10 bases that match TRBD1. The clonotype comes from a man aged 30 to 45 with multiple sclerosis. The CDR3 DNA sequence: TGTGCCAGCAGTTCACCGGGACAGGGGAAGTCTGGGGCCAACGTCCTGACTTTC. It codes for CASSSPGQGKSGANVLTF.